Following are 14 T cell receptor beta chains from one sample sequenced in a study of blood T cells in healthy people across ages. For the second PCR, which ran for roughly 6 to 11 cycles, a sample-barcoded 5' primer and a J-beta primer mix were used. TCRdb itself ran the 5' RACE reads through MiXCR, one entry per CDR3 protein. The sample records 900,000 to 950,000 distinct CDR3 sequences, almost 30% being singletons. The sample was also reused in another study, on T cells of mothers and their children.

Sequencing used blood. These TCRs come from a woman between 35 and 50 years old in good health.

Worth noting for this clonotype: A much larger clone differs from this one at a single base, so this may be a read error. This chain connects TRBV9 to TRBJ2-1, with D tentatively TRBD1 (7 bases). The better agreement between TRBJ2-7 and the DNA end casts doubt on the J call. In germline, CDR1 is SGDLS, CDR2 YYNGEE. This CDR3 spans 15 amino acids. DNA of the CDR3: TGTGCCAGCAGCGCCGACAGGGCGGGGTACAATGAGCAGTACTTC. This gives the protein CASSADRAGYNEQYF.

Worth noting for this clonotype: Relative to the germline gene, one junction end is altered; a read error may explain this. J is TRBJ2-3 and V is TRBV12-3 or TRBV12-4; 8 nucleotides align to TRBD2. The CDR3 is made up of 16 amino acids. This CDR3 is CASSLGTSREVDAQYF. The CDR3 coding sequence is TGTGCCAGCAGTTTAGGGACTAGCCGGGAAGTAGATGCGCAGTATTTT.

In this sample, this clonotype turned up many times. This rearrangement joins TRBV6-5 to TRBJ2-7; 7 positions match TRBD1. The ends lost 2 bases at V and 3 bases at J; junction bases unmatched: 4. CDR1 is MNHEY and CDR2 is SVGAGI in the germline V gene. The CDR3 totals 14 residues. The CDR3 is CASSYVQGHYEQYF. The CDR3 DNA follows: TGTGCCAGCAGTTACGTACAGGGGCACTACGAGCAGTACTTC.

As to this clonotype: A read error may be the cause here, since a much bigger clone is one base away. The rearrangement joins TRBV29-1 to TRBJ1-2, with 7 bases identical to TRBD1. Germline CDR1 SQVTM, CDR2 ANQGSEA. Trimming took 1 base from V and 5 from J; bases not matched to a gene: 16. The CDR3 extends over 17 amino acids. CDR3 in DNA: TGCAGCGTTGAAGCAGTATTATTACAGGGGACGCGATATGGCTACACCTTC. It specifies CSVEAVLLQGTRYGYTF.

The rearrangement uses TRBV5-6 and TRBJ1-6; D is ambiguous. Trimming pared 5 bases from V and 8 bases from J, leaving 11 bases between. The germline V gene has CDR1 SGHDT and CDR2 YYEEEE. CDR3 length equals 13 residues. The CDR3 is CASSPAWDSPLHF. The DNA of the CDR3 is TGTGCCAGCAGTCCCGCGTGGGATTCACCCCTCCACTTT.

This rearrangement joins TRBV3-1 to TRBJ2-1, with TRBD2 matching 8 bases. Germline trimming cut 0 bases from V and 5 bases from J; bases unmatched to any gene: 6. In germline, CDR1 is LGHDT, CDR2 YNNKEL (reference sequence). CDR3 length: 16 amino acids. The CDR3 spells CASSQDLGLGDNEQFF. CDR3 DNA sequence: TGTGCCAGCAGCCAAGATCTGGGACTAGGAGACAATGAGCAGTTCTTC.

This clonotype was found a few times. The chain links TRBV7-3 to TRBJ1-1; TRBD1 might be the D (6 bases). V lost 0 bases to trimming and J lost 1 base, with 12 bases between them. This CDR3 has 16 amino acids. Looked up from germline, CDR1 is SGHTA and CDR2 is FQGTGA. The CDR3 bases are TGTGCCAGCAGCTTAACGGGGGGCGCGGGGAACACTGAAGCTTTCTTT. It specifies CASSLTGGAGNTEAFF. Complete variable domain (other parts from reference TRBV7-3 and TRBJ1-1): GAGVSQTPSNKVTEKGKYVELRCDPISGHTALYWYRQSLGQGPEFLIYFQGTGAADDSGLPNDRFFAVRPEGSVSTLKIQRTERGDSAVYLCASSLTGGAGNTEAFFGQGTRLTVV.

A word on this clonotype: Lacking the conserved final phenylalanine or tryptophan, this CDR3 likely reflects a read error. This rearrangement joins TRBV5-1 to TRBJ2-5; possibly TRBD2 for D (7 bases). The CDR3 spans 16 residues. V dropped 3 bases and J dropped 2 bases, with 17 bases sitting between them. The germline V gene encodes CDR1 SGHRS and CDR2 YFSETQ. The CDR3 region has the DNA TGCGCCAGCAGCTGGGGGCAGGGAGGGTTTCAAGAGACCCAGTACGTC. It specifies CASSWGQGGFQETQYV.

This clonotype was picked up a small number of times. V and J are TRBV28 and TRBJ2-1; unclear D gene. Germline V lookup: CDR1 MDHEN, CDR2 SYDVKM. The V end lost 3 bases, the J end lost 6 bases, and 9 bases lay between the germline ends. The CDR3 runs to 13 residues. CDR3 protein: CASSFPKINEQFF. Here the CDR3 DNA reads TGTGCCAGCAGTTTCCCGAAAATCAATGAGCAGTTCTTC.

This chain joins TRBV20-1 and TRBJ2-7, with unresolved D. CDR1 DFQATT and CDR2 SNEGSKA come from the germline V gene (reference sequence). The CDR3 loop spans 14 amino acids. The germline V and J ends were trimmed by 2 bases and 3 bases, with 14 bases remaining between them. The CDR3 sequence is CSARPRFPNYEQYF. CDR3 in DNA: TGCAGTGCTAGACCCCGATTCCCAAACTACGAGCAGTACTTC.

This chain joins TRBV12-3 or TRBV12-4 and TRBJ2-4; the D gene is possibly TRBD2 (5 bases). With 7 bases removed from V and 15 bases from J, the gap between germline ends came to 25 bases. The CDR3 loop spans 14 amino acids. CDR3 sequence: CASNRGRSVYERYF. The CDR3 nucleotides read TGTGCCAGCAATAGAGGGCGGTCGGTCTACGAGCGGTACTTC.

This clonotype was counted a few times. The chain links TRBV13 to TRBJ1-2, with 11 bases fitting TRBD1. V trimming: 4 bases; J trimming: 1 base; junction bases outside the gene matches: 5. This CDR3 has 16 amino acids. The V gene's germline CDR1 is PRHDT and CDR2 FYEKMQ (reference sequence). This chain's CDR3 is CASSSGQGAFNYGYTF. In DNA, the CDR3 is TGTGCCAGCAGCTCCGGACAGGGGGCCTTTAACTATGGCTACACCTTC.

This clonotype was picked up a small number of times. The V gene is TRBV2, the J gene TRBJ2-4; 9 nucleotides match TRBD1. Losses at the gene ends were 6 bases for V and 6 bases for J; bases not matched to a gene: 6. The V gene's germline CDR1 is SNHLY and CDR2 FYNNEI. The CDR3 runs 14 residues. CDR3 sequence reads: CASREGQGGNIQYF. CDR3 in DNA: TGTGCCAGCAGAGAGGGACAGGGTGGAAACATTCAGTACTTC.

This clonotype was found a few times. The rearrangement links TRBV28 to TRBJ1-5, with 12 bases lining up with TRBD1. Unmatched junction bases numbered 8, after V lost 4 bases and J lost 1 base. The germline CDR1 and CDR2 sequences are MDHEN and SYDVKM. The CDR3 is made up of 18 amino acids. CDR3 loop: CASSSGTGGGWSNQPQHF. DNA for the CDR3: TGTGCCAGCAGTTCCGGGACAGGGGGCGGATGGAGCAATCAGCCCCAGCATTTT. Using reference TRBV28 and TRBJ1-5 for the parts outside the CDR3, the full variable domain is DVKVTQSSRYLVKRTGEKVFLECVQDMDHENMFWYRQDPGLGLRLIYFSYDVKMKEKGDIPEGYSVSREKKERFSLILESASTNQTSMYLCASSSGTGGGWSNQPQHFGDGTRLSIL.